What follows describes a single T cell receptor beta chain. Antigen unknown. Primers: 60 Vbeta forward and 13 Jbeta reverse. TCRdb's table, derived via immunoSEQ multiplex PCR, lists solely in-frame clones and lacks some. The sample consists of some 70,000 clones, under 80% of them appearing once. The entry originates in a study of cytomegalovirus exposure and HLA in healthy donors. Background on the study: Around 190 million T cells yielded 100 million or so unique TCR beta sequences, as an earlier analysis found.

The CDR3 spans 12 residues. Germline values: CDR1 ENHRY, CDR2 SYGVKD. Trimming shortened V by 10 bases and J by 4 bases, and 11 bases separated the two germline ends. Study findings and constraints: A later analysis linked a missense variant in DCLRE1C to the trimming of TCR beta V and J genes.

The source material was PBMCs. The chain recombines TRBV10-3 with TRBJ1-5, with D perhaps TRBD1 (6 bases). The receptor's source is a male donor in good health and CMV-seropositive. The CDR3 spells CASGRGNQPQHF. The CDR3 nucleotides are TGTGCCAGCGGCAGGGGAAATCAGCCCCAGCATTTT.